This T cell receptor (beta chain) was recorded in a study of blood T cell repertoires in COVID-19 (dated by TCRdb to the early 2020s). Context from the whole study: Samples from collaborators originated in the United States, Italy and Spain and spanned both the acute and convalescent phases of COVID-19. Nearly every sample came with metadata listing a de-identified subject ID, COVID-19 status, age in years and sex. The samples were drawn from the first 160 participants of the ongoing ImmuneRACE study and from 1,254 subjects provided by 6 global collaborators. The repertoires were released in a freely available public database intended as a resource for research on the immune response to SARS-CoV-2. Where available, HLA class I and class II types were taken from metadata supplied by the sample provider and were not determined by assay-based typing. The material from the prospective study consisted of cDNA or gDNA derived from T cells, B-cell-depleted T cells, or PBMCs. Subjects who had been exposed to COVID-19, were actively infected with it, or had recovered from it provided the deeply sampled blood TCRbeta repertoires that made up the dataset.

On this clone itself: Its specific antigen is unknown. Base qualities are not provided; no much larger clone lies one nucleotide away.

Whole blood was collected in K2EDTA tubes by collaborating institutions according to the institutions' own protocols. For TCRbeta analysis, collaborators shipped samples as frozen whole blood, isolated PBMCs, or DNA extracted from either of those sample types. What the authors observed across the whole study: How much clinical and demographic metadata was included differed by source and by participant, and the metadata was provided uncurated.

TCRbeta CDR3 regions were amplified from genomic DNA by means of the immunoSEQ Assay, a bias-controlled multiplex PCR. Under the source paper's analysis protocol: The number of nucleated cells in each sample was estimated from the amplification of reference gene primers within the assay. To quantify the absolute abundance of each unique TCRbeta CDR3 rearrangement, sequence reads were collapsed and filtered. For each sample, productive Simpson clonality was calculated as the square root of Simpson's diversity index across productive rearrangements. TCRdb took this table from immuneACCESS and kept in-frame rearrangements with V and J called. Such tables lack part of the clones; where checked against another copy, unresolved V genes explain under half of the gap, and the rest is unexplained. That table supplies the V and J calls and clone size; D and trimming were determined from the DNA. The sample yields tens of thousands of clones; around 80% were counted once. Roughly 5.3% of the sample rests with the top ten.

The specimen sequenced was peripheral blood. The source of this sequence is a middle-aged man with active COVID-19.

DNA sequence: TGTGCCAGCTCACCTGGACTAGCGGGGGGGCCAAGGCGAGAGACCCAGTACTTC. This yields the protein CASSPGLAGGPRRETQYF. The sequence links TRBV18 to TRBJ2-5, and 15 junctional nucleotides match TRBD2. CDR1 is given as KGHSH and CDR2 as LQKENI, both from the germline V gene. V and J are trimmed by 3 bases and 4 bases, and the gene matches miss 9 bases of the junction. There are 18 amino acids in the CDR3, from cysteine to phenylalanine inclusive. Only the CDR3 region is kept as DNA, spanning 54 bases read in frame from base 1.